This entry lists 8 T cell receptor beta chains sequenced from one sample in a study of cytomegalovirus exposure and HLA in healthy donors. The study ran its PCR with 60 Vbeta and 13 Jbeta primers. Sequencing was performed with immunoSEQ multiplex PCR; in TCRdb, only in-frame clones are kept and a portion is missing. The data show 100,000 to 150,000 clones, approximately 80% seen once. The sequencing input was PBMCs. The receptors come from a man aged 18-30 years in good health and CMV-seronegative.

This chain joins TRBV27 and TRBJ2-5, with D perhaps matching TRBD1 (6 bases). Germline CDR1 MNHEY, CDR2 SMNVEV (reference sequence). The CDR3 runs to 14 residues. The V and J ends lost 1 base and 4 bases respectively, with 10 bases between them. The CDR3 nucleotides are TGTGCCAGCAGTTTATTAGCCAGGGGAGAGACCCAGTACTTC. Protein: CASSLLARGETQYF.

V and J are TRBV6-5 and TRBJ1-2; 7 nucleotides agree with TRBD1. CDR1 and CDR2 (germline): MNHEY, SVGAGI. The CDR3 is 12 residues long. V was pared by 1 base and J by 10 bases, with 3 bases of the junction left unmatched. The CDR3 loop reads CASSYFGQDYTF. CDR3 nucleotide sequence: TGTGCCAGCAGTTACTTCGGACAGGACTACACCTTC.

This clone was recorded a few times. The chain has TRBV5-6 and TRBJ2-7; 10 bases map to TRBD1. This CDR3 is built from 13 residues. Unmatched junction bases numbered 4, after V lost 4 bases and J lost 6 bases. Per the germline V gene, CDR1 is SGHDT and CDR2 is YYEEEE. The CDR3 nucleotides read TGTGCCAGCAGCCCTTGGACAGGGGGCGAGCAGTACTTC. Its translation: CASSPWTGGEQYF.

This rearrangement joins TRBV7-2 to TRBJ2-5, with D maybe TRBD1 (6 bases). The CDR3 totals 14 residues. The ends were cut back, 6 bases at V and 5 bases at J, with 16 bases in the middle. Germline V gene lookup returns CDR1 SGHTA and CDR2 FQGNSA. Here the CDR3 reads CASSLGGFGETQYF. The CDR3 DNA reads TGTGCCAGCAGTCTTGGGGGCTTCGGGGAGACCCAGTACTTC.

The chain carries TRBV9 and TRBJ1-4; D ambiguous. The CDR3 loop spans 13 amino acids. Trimming left V 3 bases short and J 3 bases short, with 6 bases between. Germline lookup yields CDR1 SGDLS and CDR2 YYNGEE. The CDR3 region is CASSGSANEKLFF. For the CDR3, the DNA is TGTGCCAGCAGCGGTTCGGCTAATGAAAAACTGTTTTTT.

V gene TRBV7-8 combines with J gene TRBJ1-2; D possibly corresponds to TRBD1 (5 bases). The CDR3 has 15 residues. Germline loops: CDR1 SGHVS, CDR2 FQNEAQ. Trimming left V 2 bases short and J 5 bases short, with 15 bases between. Written as DNA, the CDR3 is TGTGCCAGCAGCTTACGGGGAGGAGAGGGGTATGGCTACACCTTC. Protein: CASSLRGGEGYGYTF.

The genes are TRBV18 and TRBJ1-2; 7 bases fit TRBD1. This CDR3 has 14 residues. Trimming removed 3 bases from V and 5 bases from J; junction bases left unmatched: 6. CDR1 and CDR2 from the germline V gene are KGHSH and LQKENI. CDR3 DNA: TGTGCCAGCTCACCGCCGGGACAGATTTATGGCTACACCTTC. Translation gives CASSPPGQIYGYTF.

The chain combines TRBV10-3 with TRBJ2-7, with TRBD1 matching 7 bases. CDR1 is ENHRY and CDR2 is SYGVKD in the germline V gene. Trimming took 6 bases from V and 0 from J; bases not matched to a gene: 11. CDR3 size: 16 residues. The CDR3 DNA reads as TGTGCCATCAGCGATACAGGGGCTACTCTCTCCTACGAGCAGTACTTC. Residues: CAISDTGATLSYEQYF.